These T cell receptor beta chains were read from a single sample in a study of T cell responses to AZD1222 COVID-19 vaccine. Only in-frame clones appear in the TCRdb table, and some are missing; sequencing was by immunoSEQ multiplex PCR. Of around 74,000 clones in the sample, about 91% were seen once. The sequences come from peripheral blood, collected on day 0 of MenACWY control vaccination. These receptors were collected from an adult in good health. Each CDR3 is given with its conserved first and last residue. The D gene is left open where the match is weak. Not all rows give a size; the values are once, few, many and, for expanded clones, a class.

d_call	clone_size	v_call	j_call	cdr3_nt	cdr3_aa
NA	NA	TRBV5-6	TRBJ2-3	TGTGCCAGCAGCTTGAGTTTCAGGCCTAGCACAGATACGCAGTATTTT	CASSLSFRPSTDTQYF
NA	NA	TRBV7-9	TRBJ2-3	TGTGCCAGCAGCTTATTCGGGAGCGGAGGCACAGATACGCAGTATTTT	CASSLFGSGGTDTQYF
NA	NA	TRBV6-2/TRBV6-3	TRBJ2-7	TGTGCCAGCAGTTACTTAAGGGGGCAGTACTTC	CASSYLRGQYF
NA	NA	TRBV24-1	TRBJ2-3	TGTGCCACCAGTGATGTACAGGGCAGGGCGGGCACAGATACGCAGTATTTT	CATSDVQGRAGTDTQYF
TRBD1	NA	TRBV7-2	TRBJ1-4	TGTGCCAGCAGCTCCGGGACAGGGGGTTATGAAAAACTGTTTTTT	CASSSGTGGYEKLFF
NA	NA	TRBV6-2/TRBV6-3	TRBJ2-7	TGTGCCAGCAGTTATTTTTCGGGATTGGGCAGGGAAAGCTACGAGCAGTACTTC	CASSYFSGLGRESYEQYF
NA	NA	TRBV19	TRBJ1-2	TGTGCCAGTACTCCGGACCTGAGGGACTATGGCTACACCTTC	CASTPDLRDYGYTF
NA	medium-sized	TRBV9	TRBJ2-4	TGTGCCAGCAGCGTACCGGGGTCCAAAAACATTCAGTACTTC	CASSVPGSKNIQYF
TRBD1	NA	TRBV10-2	TRBJ2-5	TGCGCCAGCAGTGGAAGGGGGCTCAGGGAGACCCAGTACTTC	CASSGRGLRETQYF
NA	NA	TRBV5-8	TRBJ2-3	TGTGCCAGCAGCTTGGAGGGCCAGCGCACAGATACGCAGTATTTT	CASSLEGQRTDTQYF
TRBD1	NA	TRBV28	TRBJ1-1	TGTGCCAGCAGCCCAGCACAGGGGGCGGGTACTGAAGCTTTCTTT	CASSPAQGAGTEAFF
NA	once	TRBV5-5	TRBJ1-1	TGTGCCAGCAGCTTGAAGAACAGGGTGGGGGACACTGAAGCTTTCTTT	CASSLKNRVGDTEAFF
NA	NA	TRBV6-1	TRBJ2-5	TGTGCCAGCAGTGAACGGGGACCTTCTGGGGAGACCCAGTACTTC	CASSERGPSGETQYF
TRBD1	NA	TRBV28	TRBJ1-1	TGTGCCAGCAGTCTCTCCGGGACAGGGACCACTGAAGCTTTCTTT	CASSLSGTGTTEAFF
TRBD1	once	TRBV19	TRBJ2-4	TGTGCCAGTAGTACGGGACAGGGGATTGAAAACATTCAGTACTTC	CASSTGQGIENIQYF
TRBD1	few	TRBV24-1	TRBJ1-5	TGTGCCACCAGCACCGGGACAGGGAGCAATCAGCCCCAGCATTTT	CATSTGTGSNQPQHF
TRBD2	NA	TRBV10-3	TRBJ2-3	TGTGCCATCAGCCCTACTAGCGGGAGAACAGATACGCAGTATTTT	CAISPTSGRTDTQYF
NA	NA	TRBV28	TRBJ1-5	TGTGCCAGCAGCATGACAGGACATAGCAATCAGCCCCAGCATTTT	CASSMTGHSNQPQHF
TRBD2	NA	TRBV30	TRBJ2-7	TGTGCCTGGGGGGGGGTCGAGCAGTACTTC	CAWGGVEQYF
NA	NA	TRBV6-5	TRBJ1-6	TGTGCCAGCAGTACCTCCCTTAATTCACCCCTCCACTTT	CASSTSLNSPLHF
NA	NA	TRBV21-1	TRBJ2-3	TGTGCCAGCAGCAAGGGCCTTGATACGCAGTATTTT	CASSKGLDTQYF
NA	NA	TRBV27	TRBJ1-1	TGTGCCAGCAGTTTATCGCCAGGAGACCGGGGCACTGAAGCTTTCTTT	CASSLSPGDRGTEAFF
NA	NA	TRBV19	TRBJ1-1	TGTGCCAGTAGTATTCTTTTCGGGCAGGCGAACACTGAAGCTTTCTTT	CASSILFGQANTEAFF
NA	NA	TRBV28	TRBJ2-3	TGTGCCAGCAGTTTGCCGGGGGACTTCACAGATACGCAGTATTTT	CASSLPGDFTDTQYF
NA	NA	TRBV30	TRBJ1-6	TGTGCCTGGAGCGCGGGGAGCTCCTATAATTCACCCCTCCACTTT	CAWSAGSSYNSPLHF
NA	NA	TRBV30	TRBJ2-7	TGTGCCTGGAGTGCTTTGATTGGGGTCGAGCAGTACTTC	CAWSALIGVEQYF
NA	NA	TRBV5-1	TRBJ1-2	TGCGCCAGCAGCTTGGAGGGGACCGCTTTTGATGGCTACACCTTC	CASSLEGTAFDGYTF
NA	NA	TRBV6-6	TRBJ1-1	TGTGCCAGCAGCCGCCCGGTTGAGGCTTTCTTT	CASSRPVEAFF
TRBD1	NA	TRBV27	TRBJ2-2	TGTGCCAGCAGTTCCCCCGGACAGGGGAACTCCGGGGAGCTGTTTTTT	CASSSPGQGNSGELFF